The clone carrying this TCR beta chain was seen ten or more times. Its specificity is unknown. As to time point: longitudinal time-point 2. 2 million PBMCs stored at -80 C were the source of the unsorted libraries. This specimen belongs to a study of neurological immune-mediated disorders. Overall study findings and caveats: The greatest TCR clonal expansion occurred in HTLV-1-associated myelopathy and the least in multiple sclerosis, which fell below healthy controls.

Synthesis of cDNA was performed by 5'RACE using 10-nucleotide random UMIs. TCRdb re-derived calls from the 5' RACE reads in MiXCR, one entry per CDR3 protein. The sample lists some 30,000 distinct CDR3 sequences; about an eighth were seen once. V was pared by 2 bases and J by 4 bases, with 12 bases of the junction left unmatched. The CDR3 has 18 residues. CDR1 is MNHNS and CDR2 is SASEGT in the germline V gene. The sequence came from a woman between 35 and 50 years old in good health. The chain employs TRBV6-1 and TRBJ2-4; TRBD2 aligns across 9 bases. Sequenced sample: PBMCs. The CDR3 protein is CASSERTGRGLAKNIQYF. The CDR3 DNA sequence: TGTGCCAGCAGTGAAAGAACGGGTAGGGGACTAGCAAAAAACATTCAGTACTTC.